These 29 T cell receptor beta chains were all obtained from the same sample, sequenced in a study of lymphopenia after photon versus proton radiotherapy. Clones were sequenced by immunoSEQ multiplex PCR, and TCRdb holds only the in-frame ones, with some missing. The sample contains about 68,000 clones, more than 75% of which appear only once. The material was peripheral blood, obtained from a patient treated with photon-based radiotherapy. Source of these receptors: a woman aged 70-85 years with pancreatic cancer.

The chain carries TRBV9 and TRBJ2-3, with 8 nucleotides matching TRBD2. Germline V gene sequence: CDR1 SGDLS, CDR2 YYNGEE. J was trimmed by 2 bases and V by 4 bases; bases with no gene match: 9. This CDR3 is 16 amino acids long. The DNA of the CDR3 is TGTGCCAGCAGCCCCCAGCGGGGGAGATTCACAGATACGCAGTATTTT. As protein: CASSPQRGRFTDTQYF.

The rearrangement uses TRBV5-1 and TRBJ1-4; 10 bases fit TRBD1. This CDR3 contains 15 residues. V was pared by 1 base and J by 7 bases, with 4 bases of the junction left unmatched. Germline values: CDR1 SGHRS, CDR2 YFSETQ. Written as DNA, the CDR3 is TGCGCCAGCAGCTTGTCCGGGACAGGGGTTGAAAAACTGTTTTTT. It encodes CASSLSGTGVEKLFF. Based on the CDR3 plus reference TRBV5-1 and TRBJ1-4, the full variable domain is KAGVTQTPRYLIKTRGQQVTLSCSPISGHRSVSWYQQTPGQGLQFLFEYFSETQRNKGNFPGRFSGRQFSNSRSEMNVSTLELGDSALYLCASSLSGTGVEKLFFGSGTQLSVL.

The rearrangement uses TRBV27 and TRBJ2-7; D not certain. CDR3 size: 13 residues. V was pared by 5 bases and J by 6 bases, with 14 bases between. Germline CDR1 and CDR2: MNHEY and SMNVEV (reference sequence). CDR3 region: CASSRGVLFEQYF. CDR3 coding DNA: TGTGCCAGCAGTCGTGGAGTTCTGTTCGAGCAGTACTTC.

This clone was counted a few times. This chain links TRBV7-2 with TRBJ1-1; tentative D call: TRBD1 (5 bases). CDR1 and CDR2 (germline): SGHTA, FQGNSA. Trimming pared 1 base from V and 10 bases from J, leaving 19 bases between. The CDR3 covers 15 residues. The CDR3 coding sequence is TGTGCCAGCAGCTTAGTAAACAGAGGGCTCGGGGCAGCTTTCTTT. Translation: CASSLVNRGLGAAFF.

This chain uses TRBV11-2 with TRBJ1-5; 11 bases are shared with TRBD1. V was clipped by 3 bases and J by 6 bases; unmatched bases: 1. CDR1 and CDR2 (germline): SGHAT, FQNNGV. The CDR3 is 14 amino acids. The CDR3 here is CASSLGTGGQPQHF. In nucleotides, the CDR3 is TGTGCCAGCAGCTTGGGGACAGGGGGTCAGCCCCAGCATTTT.

This chain uses TRBV27 with TRBJ1-1; D not certain. The CDR3 sequence is 13 residues long. V shed 5 bases and J shed 5 bases, with 12 bases lying between them. Germline CDR1 reads MNHEY; CDR2 reads SMNVEV (reference sequence). The CDR3 here is CASSIIAGTEAFF. The CDR3 DNA is TGTGCCAGCAGTATCATCGCGGGGACTGAAGCTTTCTTT.

The rearrangement joins TRBV28 to TRBJ2-3; perhaps D is TRBD1 or TRBD2 (5 bases each). This CDR3 has 18 residues. Germline V gene data show CDR1 as MDHEN and CDR2 as SYDVKM. With 6 bases removed from V and 3 bases from J, the gap between germline ends came to 25 bases. The CDR3 sequence is CASSTPALGRLSTDTQYF. The CDR3 DNA reads TGTGCCAGCAGCACGCCCGCCCTGGGACGGTTATCAACAGATACGCAGTATTTT.

The chain combines TRBV7-2 with TRBJ1-1, with 8 positions matching TRBD1. This CDR3 is built from 13 residues. Unmatched junction bases numbered 1, after V lost 3 bases and J lost 4 bases. Germline lookup yields CDR1 SGHTA and CDR2 FQGNSA. The CDR3 reads CASSLDRATEAFF. DNA for the CDR3: TGTGCCAGCAGCTTGGACAGGGCCACTGAAGCTTTCTTT.

CDR3 in amino acids: CASSRDRDTEAFF. DNA of the CDR3: TGTGCCAGTAGTAGAGACAGGGACACTGAAGCTTTCTTT. The gene calls are TRBV19 and TRBJ1-1; 7 nucleotides agree with TRBD1. Losses at the gene ends were 4 bases for V and 3 bases for J; bases not matched to a gene: 2. The CDR3 runs 13 residues. CDR1 and CDR2 (germline): LNHDA, SQIVND (reference sequence).

V usage is TRBV7-3 and J usage is TRBJ2-2; weak D call: TRBD1 (5 bases). V lost 1 base, J lost 0 bases, and 15 bases lay in between. Germline CDR1 SGHTA, CDR2 FQGTGA. The CDR3 is made up of 18 amino acids. The DNA for the CDR3 is TGTGCCAGCAGCTTAAGGCCCCAACAGGTCGCGAACACCGGGGAGCTGTTTTTT. Its translation: CASSLRPQQVANTGELFF.

This clone was picked up a small number of times. The chain joins TRBV28 to TRBJ2-1, with TRBD2 identical over 8 bases. V trimming: 4 bases; J trimming: 2 bases; junction bases outside the gene matches: 7. The CDR3 runs 16 residues. The germline CDR1 and CDR2 sequences are MDHEN and SYDVKM. In DNA, the CDR3 is TGTGCCAGCAGTTCAAGCGGGAGACGCACCTACAATGAGCAGTTCTTC. Its translation is CASSSSGRRTYNEQFF.

The chain combines TRBV6-5 with TRBJ2-3, with 9 bases lining up with TRBD1. Germline V gene lookup returns CDR1 MNHEY and CDR2 SVGAGI. The CDR3 runs 15 residues. With 6 bases clipped from V and 2 bases from J, the junction kept 6 bases outside the gene matches. The CDR3 sequence: CASSPTGGITDTQYF. CDR3 in DNA: TGTGCCAGCAGCCCGACAGGGGGGATCACAGATACGCAGTATTTT.

V is TRBV5-6 and J is TRBJ2-5; TRBD2 matches at 10 bases. The germline CDR1 and CDR2 sequences are SGHDT and YYEEEE. With V trimmed by 3 bases and J by 4 bases, 15 bases remained unmatched. There are 18 residues in the CDR3. The DNA of the CDR3 is TGTGCCAGCAGCTGGCGGGGGGTCACGGGGACTAGCGTAGAGACCCAGTACTTC. Amino acid sequence: CASSWRGVTGTSVETQYF.

This chain joins TRBV27 and TRBJ2-7, with 7 bases that match TRBD1. The V and J ends lost 4 bases and 2 bases, in that order; junction bases with no gene match: 8. The CDR3 length is 15 residues. Germline V gene lookup returns CDR1 MNHEY and CDR2 SMNVEV (reference sequence). CDR3 DNA: TGTGCCAGCAGTTCCCGGGCGACAGGGACCTACGAGCAGTACTTC. Amino acid sequence: CASSSRATGTYEQYF.

The chain carries TRBV28 and TRBJ2-7; D is ambiguous. Trimming removed 4 bases from V and 4 bases from J, with 14 bases in between. CDR1 is MDHEN and CDR2 is SYDVKM in the germline V gene. The CDR3 contains 14 residues. The DNA of the CDR3 is TGTGCCAGCAGTTCTGGACCCCCTAATTACGAGCAGTACTTC. This sequence encodes CASSSGPPNYEQYF.

V is TRBV7-8 and J is TRBJ2-1, with D perhaps matching TRBD2 (5 bases). This CDR3 is built from 16 residues. The V end lost 5 bases, the J end lost 0 bases, and 14 bases lay between the germline ends. Germline lookup yields CDR1 SGHVS and CDR2 FQNEAQ. CDR3 residues: CASSPNFRGSYNEQFF. For the CDR3, the DNA is TGTGCCAGCAGCCCTAACTTCCGGGGCTCCTACAATGAGCAGTTCTTC.

V gene TRBV2 combines with J gene TRBJ1-5; TRBD1 matches at 12 bases. The CDR3 is 15 amino acids. J lost 6 bases, V lost 4 bases, and 4 bases had no gene match. From germline, CDR1 is SNHLY and CDR2 FYNNEI. CDR3 residues: CASSGDRGRSQPQHF. CDR3 nucleotides: TGTGCCAGCAGTGGGGACAGGGGGCGAAGTCAGCCCCAGCATTTT.

J is TRBJ2-2 and V is TRBV28; TRBD2 is a possible D gene (5 bases). Looked up from germline, CDR1 is MDHEN and CDR2 is SYDVKM. Trimming stripped 6 bases from V and 4 bases from J, with 9 bases between. There are 13 residues in the CDR3. CDR3 nucleotide sequence: TGTGCCAGCAGACTCGGAGGCACCGGGGAGCTGTTTTTT. Its protein is CASRLGGTGELFF. Full variable domain (rest looked up from reference TRBV28 and TRBJ2-2): DVKVTQSSRYLVKRTGEKVFLECVQDMDHENMFWYRQDPGLGLRLIYFSYDVKMKEKGDIPEGYSVSREKKERFSLILESASTNQTSMYLCASRLGGTGELFFGEGSRLTVL.

The chain couples TRBV6-1 to TRBJ2-2, with D possibly being TRBD1 or TRBD2 (5 bases each). The germline V and J ends were trimmed by 6 bases and 1 base, with 9 bases remaining between them. Germline loops: CDR1 MNHNS, CDR2 SASEGT. The CDR3 is 14 residues long. The CDR3 coding sequence is TGTGCCAGCAGAGGGGACGGGAACACCGGGGAGCTGTTTTTT. Protein: CASRGDGNTGELFF.

As DNA, the CDR3 is TGTGCCAGCAGCAAAGAGGGAGAGGGCCCCTACAATGAGCAGTTCTTC. Amino acid sequence: CASSKEGEGPYNEQFF. The chain is built from TRBV21-1 and TRBJ2-1; the table's D call of TRBD2 was not tested on the DNA. TRBV21-1 is tagged as a pseudogene. The CDR3 spans 16 residues.

CDR3 coding DNA: TGTGCCAGCAGTAACGCTGGGGCAGACGAGCAGTACTTC. Its translation is CASSNAGADEQYF. This chain joins TRBV6-5 and TRBJ2-7, with a tentative D call TRBD1 (5 bases). The V and J ends lost 5 bases and 5 bases respectively, with 13 bases between them. The germline CDR1 and CDR2 sequences are MNHEY and SVGAGI. The CDR3 is made up of 13 amino acids.

This clone was detected only once. This chain links TRBV19 with TRBJ2-1; D gene ambiguous. Germline V lookup: CDR1 LNHDA, CDR2 SQIVND (reference sequence). With 6 bases removed from V and 4 bases from J, the gap between germline ends came to 10 bases. The length of the CDR3 is 13 residues. CDR3 coding DNA: TGTGCCAGTAGAAGGACGGGTTACAATGAGCAGTTCTTC. This encodes CASRRTGYNEQFF.

The V gene is TRBV5-1, the J gene TRBJ2-3, with D tentatively TRBD2 (6 bases). Trimming stripped 5 bases from V and 6 bases from J, with 13 bases between. The CDR3 contains 13 residues. The germline V gene has CDR1 SGHRS and CDR2 YFSETQ. The CDR3: CASRGGVGDTQYF. The DNA of the CDR3 is TGCGCCAGCAGGGGGGGAGTAGGCGATACGCAGTATTTT.

This clone was recorded only once. The chain recombines TRBV27 with TRBJ1-5; D remains unclear. There are 14 residues in the CDR3. The germline V gene has CDR1 MNHEY and CDR2 SMNVEV (reference sequence). The germline V and J ends were trimmed by 3 bases and 1 base, with 7 bases remaining between them. The CDR3 DNA is TGTGCCAGCAGTTTTACGCGCAGCAATCAGCCCCAGCATTTT. This sequence encodes CASSFTRSNQPQHF.

The chain links TRBV11-1 to TRBJ2-3; no clear D gene. The CDR3 runs to 12 residues. With 4 bases removed from V and 4 bases from J, the gap between germline ends came to 6 bases. Looked up from germline, CDR1 is SGHAT and CDR2 is FQDESV (reference sequence). The CDR3 protein is CASSSRADTQYF. The CDR3 DNA reads as TGTGCCAGCAGCTCCCGAGCAGATACGCAGTATTTT.

The chain joins TRBV9 to TRBJ2-1, with 7 bases that match TRBD2. V shed 2 bases and J 2 bases; nucleotides not matched to a gene: 4. This CDR3 has 15 amino acids. Germline CDR1 and CDR2: SGDLS and YYNGEE. The CDR3 protein is CASSVAGVTYNEQFF. For the CDR3, the DNA is TGTGCCAGCAGCGTGGCGGGAGTAACCTACAATGAGCAGTTCTTC.

The chain links TRBV9 to TRBJ1-3; D is ambiguous. V was shortened by 0 bases and J by 0 bases, with 10 bases between the two germline ends. Germline V gene lookup returns CDR1 SGDLS and CDR2 YYNGEE. The CDR3 runs to 16 residues. CDR3 protein: CASSVAPRLSGNTIYF. The CDR3 DNA sequence: TGTGCCAGCAGCGTAGCTCCCAGGCTCTCTGGAAACACCATATATTTT.

The rearrangement joins TRBV10-3 to TRBJ2-5; 7 bases are a match to TRBD2. Trimming cost V 0 bases and J 2 bases; bases outside gene matches: 12. The CDR3 loop spans 18 amino acids. Germline-derived CDR1 and CDR2 are ENHRY and SYGVKD. The CDR3 loop reads CAISESIPTTSFQETQYF. DNA of the CDR3: TGTGCCATCAGTGAGTCGATACCTACGACTAGCTTTCAAGAGACCCAGTACTTC.

V is TRBV15 and J is TRBJ2-7; TRBD1 is a possible D gene (6 bases). Trimming shortened V by 1 base and J by 5 bases, and 18 bases separated the two germline ends. Per germline, CDR1 LNHNV and CDR2 YYDKDF (reference sequence). The CDR3 spans 16 residues. The chain's CDR3 is CATSRGLGQGRHEQYF. CDR3 coding DNA: TGTGCCACCAGCAGAGGCCTGGGGCAGGGGCGCCACGAGCAGTACTTC.